This T cell receptor beta chain is from a study of graft-versus-host responses after intestinal transplantation listed by TCRdb under 2021. Regarding the research as a whole: Recipients received multivisceral, liver-intestinal, or isolated intestinal transplants. Every recipient was given anti-thymocyte globulin induction, then maintenance tacrolimus and steroids for roughly 3 years. After intestinal transplantation, graft-versus-host and host-versus-graft alloreactive T cell clones were followed in the graft, circulation and bone marrow using bulk TCR-beta CDR3 sequencing. To identify alloreactive clones, pre-transplant mixed lymphocyte reaction products were sequenced and then compared with unstimulated pre-transplant donor and recipient T cells. A cohort of about two dozen intestinal transplant recipients, including one retransplant, was enrolled, and a few patients lacking pretransplant specimens were excluded. Donor T cell macrochimerism was defined as a peak of at least 4% donor T cells among recipient peripheral blood mononuclear cells. Rather than being sequenced by the commercial service, samples from three later patients were sequenced in-house on an Illumina MiSeq and processed with MiXCR.

From the cysteine through the phenylalanine, the CDR3 covers 14 amino acids. Only CDR3 DNA is held: 42 bases, read in frame from base 1. Relative to germline, V is 5 bases shorter and J is 3 bases shorter, with 11 bases between their ends. As encoded in the germline V gene (reference sequence), CDR1 is SEHNR while CDR2 is FQNEAQ. In the first month after transplant, blood samples were collected up to 4 times, and after that at least monthly when available. The paper's findings and limits, for the study overall: Early after transplant, peak levels of circulating GvH clones were found to be associated with declines in HvG clones. Conclusions were limited by the relatively low number and heterogeneity of intestinal transplant patients. GvH clones were found in recipient bone marrow, and some of the GvH clones appeared earlier in ileal mucosa or blood, which is consistent with an intestinal mucosal origin. In the allografts of patients with donor T cell macrochimerism, GvH to HvG T cell clonal ratios were high.

The library relied on the immunoSEQ multiplex PCR assay. High-throughput TCR-beta CDR3 sequencing of genomic DNA from most patients was performed by Adaptive Biotechnologies. Processing in the source paper ran as follows. Adaptive's ImmunoSEQ software supplied the TCR sequencing data for 18 patients, while MiXCR and VDJtools were used to process a few other patients. Because the origin of CDR3 nucleotide sequences shared between donor and recipient could not be assigned, those sequences were removed. To be classed as alloreactive, a clone needed at least 2-fold expansion over unstimulated cells and a minimum CFSE-low frequency of 0.002% (template counts) or 0.001% (read counts). Clones were considered mappable if detected in sequenced pre-transplant spleen, lymph node, or MLR CFSE-low populations of the donor or recipient. The cumulative frequency of alloreactive clones was calculated as a percentage of all sequences, weighted by copy number. Entries here come from immuneACCESS through TCRdb and include only in-frame sequences with V and J called. Some clones fail to appear in such tables; in the studies checked, an unresolved V gene covers under half of the shortfall, and the cause of the remainder is unknown. V, J and clone size derive from that table, while D and trimming were established from the DNA sequence. This sample gives about 19,000 clones in total; 80% to 95% of them show up just once. The ten largest clones capture less than 2% of the sample.

To note about this clone: Which antigen it targets is not known. Qualities for individual bases were not recorded, and no much larger clone is one base off.

This receptor was identified in a human patient who received an intestinal transplant, so some T cells may come from the graft donor. This sequence uses TRBV7-9 and TRBJ1-5; a tentative D call is TRBD1 (5 bases match). The sequencing used PBMCs, collected more than 350 days after transplant. CDR3 loop: CASSARGANQPQHF. The DNA sequence is given as TGTGCCAGCAGCGCCAGAGGGGCCAATCAGCCCCAGCATTTT. This CDR3, with the reference TRBV7-9 and TRBJ1-5 proteins standing in past its ends, gives the full variable domain DTGVSQNPRHKITKRGQNVTFRCDPISEHNRLYWYRQTLGQGPEFLTYFQNEAQLEKSRLLSDRFSAERPKGSFSTLEIQRTEQGDSAMYLCASSARGANQPQHFGDGTRLSIL.